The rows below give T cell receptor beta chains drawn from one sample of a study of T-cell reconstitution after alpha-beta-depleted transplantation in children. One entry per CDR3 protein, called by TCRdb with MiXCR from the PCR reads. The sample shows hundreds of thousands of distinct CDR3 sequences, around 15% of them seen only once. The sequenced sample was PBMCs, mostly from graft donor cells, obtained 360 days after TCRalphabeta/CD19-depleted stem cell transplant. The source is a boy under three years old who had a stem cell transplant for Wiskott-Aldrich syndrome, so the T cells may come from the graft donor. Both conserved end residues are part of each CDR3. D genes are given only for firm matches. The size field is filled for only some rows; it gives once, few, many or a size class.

CDR3: CASSFTGGYPGELFF
DNA: TGCGCCAGCAGCTTTACGGGGGGTTATCCCGGGGAGCTGTTTTTT
J: TRBJ2-2
V: TRBV5-1
size: few
D: TRBD2

CDR3: CASSSSGTGLEGFEQFF
DNA: TGTGCCAGCAGCTCTTCCGGGACAGGGTTGGAAGGGTTTGAGCAGTTCTTC
J: TRBJ2-1
V: TRBV27
size: -
D: TRBD1

CDR3: CSARGQEAGYNEQFF
DNA: TGCAGTGCTAGAGGGCAGGAAGCGGGATACAATGAGCAGTTCTTC
J: TRBJ2-1
V: TRBV20-1
size: few
D: TRBD2

CDR3: CASSLHPTGINTEAFF
DNA: TGTGCCAGCAGTTTACATCCGACAGGGATTAACACTGAAGCTTTCTTT
J: TRBJ1-1
V: TRBV12-3/TRBV12-4
size: few
D: TRBD1

CDR3: CSVRTGRSGANVLTF
DNA: TGCAGCGTACGGACAGGGAGATCTGGGGCCAACGTCCTGACTTTC
J: TRBJ2-6
V: TRBV29-1
size: -
D: TRBD1

CDR3: CSAIGDHQETQYF
DNA: TGCAGTGCTATCGGGGATCACCAAGAGACCCAGTACTTC
J: TRBJ2-5
V: TRBV20-1
size: few
D: -

CDR3: CASTEGRYEQYF
DNA: TGTGCCAGTACGGAGGGGCGCTACGAGCAGTACTTC
J: TRBJ2-7
V: TRBV19
size: -
D: -

CDR3: CSARVRYGYTF
DNA: TGCAGTGCTAGGGTCCGCTATGGCTACACCTTC
J: TRBJ1-2
V: TRBV20-1
size: few
D: -

CDR3: CASSLQDGYGYTF
DNA: TGCGCCAGCAGCTTACAGGACGGGTATGGCTACACCTTC
J: TRBJ1-2
V: TRBV5-1
size: -
D: -

CDR3: CASSPRQRGGNEQFF
DNA: TGTGCCAGCAGCCCCAGACAGCGGGGGGGCAATGAGCAGTTCTTC
J: TRBJ2-1
V: TRBV11-2
size: few
D: TRBD2

CDR3: CASSVVMERTDTQYF
DNA: TGTGCCAGCAGCGTAGTTATGGAACGCACAGATACGCAGTATTTT
J: TRBJ2-3
V: TRBV9
size: few
D: -

CDR3: CASSLYFHFADNEQFF
DNA: TGCGCCAGCAGCTTGTATTTTCACTTTGCCGACAATGAGCAGTTCTTC
J: TRBJ2-1
V: TRBV5-1
size: few
D: -

CDR3: CASSLDPAGMGDTQYF
DNA: TGTGCCAGCAGCTTAGATCCAGCGGGGATGGGAGATACGCAGTATTTT
J: TRBJ2-3
V: TRBV7-9
size: few
D: TRBD2

CDR3: CASSQDLGLSGYTF
DNA: TGTGCCAGCAGCCAAGATTTGGGACTTAGCGGCTACACCTTC
J: TRBJ1-2
V: TRBV3-1
size: -
D: -

CDR3: CASLGGARYEQYF
DNA: TGTGCCAGCCTTGGGGGGGCGAGGTACGAGCAGTACTTC
J: TRBJ2-7
V: TRBV12-3/TRBV12-4
size: few
D: -

CDR3: CASSDFRVKQYF
DNA: TGTGCCAGTAGTGACTTTCGGGTCAAGCAGTACTTC
J: TRBJ2-7
V: TRBV12-3/TRBV12-4
size: -
D: -

CDR3: CSARDRWGPLQETQYF
DNA: TGCAGTGCTAGAGATCGGTGGGGACCCCTTCAAGAGACCCAGTACTTC
J: TRBJ2-5
V: TRBV20-1
size: few
D: -

CDR3: CSARGDSQETQYF
DNA: TGCAGTGCTAGAGGGGACTCACAAGAGACCCAGTACTTC
J: TRBJ2-5
V: TRBV20-1
size: few
D: -

CDR3: CSARGQGTAYEQYF
DNA: TGCAGTGCTAGAGGGCAAGGAACGGCCTACGAGCAGTACTTC
J: TRBJ2-7
V: TRBV20-1
size: -
D: -

CDR3: CSARSSGGPGEQFF
DNA: TGCAGCGCCAGAAGTAGCGGGGGGCCGGGTGAGCAGTTCTTC
J: TRBJ2-1
V: TRBV29-1
size: -
D: TRBD2

CDR3: CASSLGHVRTGIAYEQYF
DNA: TGTGCCAGCAGCTTGGGGCACGTTAGGACAGGGATAGCCTACGAGCAGTACTTC
J: TRBJ2-7
V: TRBV5-5
size: -
D: TRBD1

CDR3: CASSYGGLAGAVQYF
DNA: TGTGCCAGCAGTTACGGGGGACTAGCGGGAGCGGTGCAGTACTTC
J: TRBJ2-7
V: TRBV6-5
size: few
D: TRBD2

CDR3: CASSLTSPGYGYTF
DNA: TGCGCCAGCAGCTTGACCAGTCCCGGCTATGGCTACACCTTC
J: TRBJ1-2
V: TRBV5-1
size: -
D: -

CDR3: CASRALNHGYTF
DNA: TGTGCCAGCAGAGCCTTAAACCATGGCTACACCTTC
J: TRBJ1-2
V: TRBV2
size: -
D: -

CDR3: CSARTPKEAFF
DNA: TGCAGTGCTAGAACCCCAAAGGAAGCTTTCTTT
J: TRBJ1-1
V: TRBV20-1
size: few
D: -